This entry lists 29 T cell receptor beta chains sequenced from one sample in a study of T-cell memory formation after mild COVID-19. TCRdb reprocessed the 5' RACE reads with MiXCR, giving one entry per CDR3 protein. Of under 300,000 distinct CDR3 sequences in the sample, about 16% were seen once. The sample consisted of PBMCs or a T cell subset sorted from them (not recorded which). These receptors all stem from a man between 18 and 35 years old who had mild COVID-19 (a few samples of this study predate the infection). Cell type and time point are not known.

This clonotype was counted only a few times. The chain combines TRBV6-4 with TRBJ1-3; D is uncertain. Germline CDR1 is MRHNA and CDR2 is SNTAGT. V was clipped by 7 bases and J by 2 bases, with 15 bases between them. The CDR3 length is 15 residues. The CDR3: CASKRTAEPGNTIYF. CDR3 sequence (DNA): TGTGCCAGCAAGAGGACGGCTGAACCTGGAAACACCATATATTTT.

This clonotype was picked up a small number of times. In DNA, the CDR3 is TGTGCCATCAGTGACCGGAGGGTAAAGCAGTACTTC. This gives the protein CAISDRRVKQYF. This chain links TRBV10-3 with TRBJ2-7; D may be TRBD2 (6 bases). Trimming cost V 3 bases and J 8 bases, with 11 bases left between them. The CDR3 runs to 12 residues. Looked up from germline, CDR1 is ENHRY and CDR2 is SYGVKD.

The rearrangement links TRBV20-1 to TRBJ2-7; 10 positions agree with TRBD1. The length of the CDR3 is 15 residues. The J segment lost 4 bases and the V segment lost 1 base, leaving 7 bases of the junction unmatched. Germline assignment: CDR1 DFQATT and CDR2 SNEGSKA (reference sequence). The CDR3 DNA reads TGCAGTGCTAGAGCCTGGCGACAGGGGGCTTACGAGCAGTACTTC. It encodes CSARAWRQGAYEQYF.

This clonotype showed up just a few times. The chain links TRBV7-2 to TRBJ2-3; 8 nucleotides match TRBD1. V shed 4 bases and J 4 bases; nucleotides not matched to a gene: 4. The CDR3 loop spans 14 amino acids. Germline V gene sequence: CDR1 SGHTA, CDR2 FQGNSA. The CDR3 loop is CASSSQGAADTQYF. CDR3 coding DNA: TGTGCCAGCAGCTCCCAGGGGGCGGCAGATACGCAGTATTTT.

The V call is TRBV7-3, the J call TRBJ2-5; possibly TRBD1 for D (7 bases). The length of the CDR3 is 16 residues. In germline, CDR1 is SGHTA, CDR2 FQGTGA. Trimming removed 5 bases at V and 5 bases at J, with 21 bases between. DNA for the CDR3: TGTGCCAGCAGCCCCGGAGGAGGGGGCGCGGGGGAGACCCAGTACTTC. Its translation: CASSPGGGGAGETQYF. The whole variable domain, filled in from reference TRBV7-3 and TRBJ2-5, reads GAGVSQTPSNKVTEKGKYVELRCDPISGHTALYWYRQSLGQGPEFLIYFQGTGAADDSGLPNDRFFAVRPEGSVSTLKIQRTERGDSAVYLCASSPGGGGAGETQYFGPGTRLLVL.

The chain is built from TRBV7-2 and TRBJ1-1; tentatively, D is TRBD1 (6 bases). Germline CDR1 is SGHTA and CDR2 is FQGNSA. This CDR3 is 14 amino acids long. V lost 5 bases, J lost 7 bases, and 17 bases lay in between. The DNA for the CDR3 is TGTGCCAGCAGCAGTCCCACGAGGACAGTTGAAGCTTTCTTT. Protein product: CASSSPTRTVEAFF. The variable domain in full, completed from reference TRBV7-2 and TRBJ1-1, reads GAGVSQSPSNKVTEKGKDVELRCDPISGHTALYWYRQSLGQGLEFLIYFQGNSAPDKSGLPSDRFSAERTGGSVSTLTIQRTQQEDSAVYLCASSSPTRTVEAFFGQGTRLTVV.

This clonotype came up many times. The V call is TRBV5-1, the J call TRBJ2-5; the D is unclear. This CDR3 contains 14 residues. Germline V CDR1 and CDR2: SGHRS, YFSETQ. Between the trimmed V and J ends, which lost 3 bases and 2 bases, there was a span of 11 bases. The DNA of the CDR3 is TGCGCCAGCAGCTGGGGATCAACGCAAGAGACCCAGTACTTC. Translated, it gives CASSWGSTQETQYF. The full variable domain, with the rest looked up from reference TRBV5-1 and TRBJ2-5, is KAGVTQTPRYLIKTRGQQVTLSCSPISGHRSVSWYQQTPGQGLQFLFEYFSETQRNKGNFPGRFSGRQFSNSRSEMNVSTLELGDSALYLCASSWGSTQETQYFGPGTRLLVL.

In this sample, this clonotype turned up many times. CDR3 sequence: CASSPGGYEQYV. The CDR3 DNA sequence: TGTGCCAGCAGCCCAGGGGGCTACGAGCAGTACGTC. The chain is built from TRBV7-9 and TRBJ2-7, with 7 bases aligning to TRBD1. CDR1 is SEHNR and CDR2 is FQNEAQ in the germline V gene (reference sequence). The trim removed 5 bases at V and 3 bases at J, leaving 1 base unmatched. The CDR3 contains 12 residues.

This clonotype was seen a few times. This chain links TRBV12-3 or TRBV12-4 with TRBJ1-2; 10 bases fit TRBD1. Losses at the gene ends were 5 bases for V and 4 bases for J; bases not matched to a gene: 7. The CDR3 contains 15 residues. The DNA of the CDR3 is TGTGCCAGCAGTCCCCGGGACAGGGGTTTCTATGGCTACACCTTC. Its protein is CASSPRDRGFYGYTF.

This chain joins TRBV5-1 and TRBJ2-3; TRBD1 might be the D (5 bases). V was clipped by 4 bases and J by 6 bases, with 15 bases between them. The CDR3 has 14 residues. Germline lookup yields CDR1 SGHRS and CDR2 YFSETQ. The CDR3 reads CASSPPGIGDTQYF. The CDR3 DNA reads as TGCGCCAGCAGCCCTCCAGGGATCGGGGATACGCAGTATTTT.

This clonotype was seen more than once but under ten times. The chain has TRBV12-3 or TRBV12-4 and TRBJ1-5, with 11 bases matching TRBD1. CDR3 size: 15 residues. The ends lost 6 bases at V and 6 bases at J; junction bases unmatched: 7. CDR3 nucleotides: TGTGCCAGCAGGGAGACCGGGACAGGGGGTCAGCCCCAGCATTTT. Translation: CASRETGTGGQPQHF.

CDR3 nucleotide sequence: TGTGCCAGCAGTTCGGGACAGAGCTCCTACGAGCAGTACGTC. Its protein is CASSSGQSSYEQYV. The chain has TRBV28 and TRBJ2-7; 7 nucleotides line up with TRBD1. This CDR3 contains 14 residues. V shed 4 bases, J shed 0 bases, and the junction held 3 bases outside the gene matches. The germline CDR1 and CDR2 sequences are MDHEN and SYDVKM.

The chain employs TRBV7-2 and TRBJ1-5; possibly TRBD1 for D (5 bases). CDR1 is SGHTA, CDR2 FQGNSA, per germline. V was pared by 1 base and J by 9 bases, with 10 bases between. The CDR3 covers 13 residues. This chain's CDR3 is CASSLVYQGPQHF. DNA for the CDR3: TGTGCCAGCAGCTTAGTTTACCAGGGGCCCCAGCATTTT.

This clonotype has more than one count but fewer than ten. The genes are TRBV10-3 and TRBJ1-1; perhaps TRBD1 as D (5 bases). The V gene's germline CDR1 is ENHRY and CDR2 SYGVKD. V was clipped by 10 bases and J by 3 bases, with 12 bases between them. The CDR3 has 12 residues. The CDR3 protein is CATRRGDTEAFF. The CDR3, as DNA: TGTGCCACCCGGCGGGGGGACACTGAAGCTTTCTTT.

The chain employs TRBV9 and TRBJ2-3, with D hard to call. Between the trimmed V and J ends, which lost 0 bases and 5 bases, there was a span of 7 bases. The CDR3 covers 13 residues. CDR1 is SGDLS, CDR2 YYNGEE, per germline. The CDR3 region is CASSVDLGDTQYF. The CDR3 coding sequence is TGTGCCAGCAGCGTAGACCTCGGAGATACGCAGTATTTT. The variable domain in full, with the rest retrieved from reference TRBV9 and TRBJ2-3, is DSGVTQTPKHLITATGQRVTLRCSPRSGDLSVYWYQQSLDQGLQFLIQYYNGEERAKGNILERFSAQQFPDLHSELNLSSLELGDSALYFCASSVDLGDTQYFGPGTRLTVL.

CDR3 in amino acids: CASSESVASGGEQYF. CDR3 DNA: TGCGCCAGCAGTGAGTCGGTGGCTAGCGGGGGCGAGCAGTACTTC. The V and J genes are TRBV10-1 and TRBJ2-7, with 10 bases aligning to TRBD2. The CDR3 is 15 residues long. Germline V gene lookup returns CDR1 WNHNN and CDR2 SYGVQD (reference sequence). V trimming: 0 bases; J trimming: 6 bases; junction bases outside the gene matches: 5.

The V gene is TRBV4-3, the J gene TRBJ2-5; D perhaps matches TRBD1 (5 bases). Trimming cost V 1 base and J 5 bases, with 14 bases left between them. Germline loops: CDR1 LGHNA, CDR2 YSLEER. CDR3 length: 15 residues. The CDR3 DNA reads as TGCGCCAGCAGCCAAGTATGGTCAGGGATGGAGACCCAGTACTTC. This sequence encodes CASSQVWSGMETQYF.

In this sample, this clonotype turned up many times. This chain connects TRBV4-3 to TRBJ2-6; D is perhaps TRBD2 (5 bases). Trimming shortened V by 0 bases and J by 3 bases, and 18 bases separated the two germline ends. Germline V CDR1 and CDR2: LGHNA, YSLEER. The CDR3 extends over 19 amino acids. The CDR3 nucleotides are TGCGCCAGCAGCCAAGAGGTGGACGGAGGCCTAGGTGGGGCCAACGTCCTGACTTTC. Its translation is CASSQEVDGGLGGANVLTF.

The chain carries TRBV5-1 and TRBJ1-6, with a tentative D call TRBD1 (5 bases). The CDR3 extends over 14 amino acids. Trimming stripped 3 bases from V and 6 bases from J, with 10 bases between. The germline CDR1 and CDR2 sequences are SGHRS and YFSETQ. The CDR3 nucleotides read TGCGCCAGCAGCTCTTCGGGACCTAATTCACCCCTCCACTTT. It encodes CASSSSGPNSPLHF.

This chain joins TRBV6-5 and TRBJ1-2, with 11 bases lining up with TRBD1. The CDR3 covers 14 residues. V lost 7 bases and J lost 8; bases outside the gene matches: 9. The germline gives CDR1 MNHEY, CDR2 SVGAGI. The CDR3 nucleotides are TGTGCCAGCACCCAGGACAGGGGGCTAAGGGGCTACACCTTC. Translated, it gives CASTQDRGLRGYTF.

This clonotype turned up a few times. This chain joins TRBV7-9 and TRBJ2-7, with a weak D call TRBD2 (6 bases). The ends were cut back, 8 bases at V and 2 bases at J, with 16 bases in the middle. Germline loops: CDR1 SEHNR, CDR2 FQNEAQ (reference sequence). This CDR3 spans 14 amino acids. The CDR3 sequence: CASGTREMAYEQYF. For the CDR3, the DNA is TGTGCCAGCGGGACTCGGGAGATGGCCTACGAGCAGTACTTC.

CDR3 in amino acids: CASRPTRTGISGNTIYF. The CDR3, as DNA: TGTGCCAGCAGACCGACCCGGACAGGGATCTCTGGAAACACCATATATTTT. The rearrangement joins TRBV7-6 to TRBJ1-3; 8 bases align to TRBD1. The CDR3 runs 17 residues. The V segment lost 6 bases and the J segment 0 bases; nucleotides outside the gene matches: 10. Germline-derived CDR1 and CDR2 are SGHVS and FNYEAQ. Full variable domain (outside the CDR3, taken from reference TRBV7-6 and TRBJ1-3): GAGVSQSPRYKVTKRGQDVALRCDPISGHVSLYWYRQALGQGPEFLTYFNYEAQQDKSGLPNDRFSAERPEGSISTLTIQRTEQRDSAMYRCASRPTRTGISGNTIYFGEGSWLTVV.

This clonotype was seen a few times. The chain employs TRBV7-7 and TRBJ2-7; TRBD1 is a possible D gene (5 bases). Looked up from germline, CDR1 is SSHAT and CDR2 is FNYEAQ (reference sequence). This CDR3 is built from 11 residues. CDR3 sequence: CASTDTSEQYV. The CDR3 DNA sequence: TGTGCTAGCACGGACACCTCCGAGCAGTACGTC.

In its sample, this clonotype was seen a few times. The genes are TRBV5-1 and TRBJ2-2, with a possible D match to TRBD1 (6 bases). V was clipped by 4 bases and J by 4 bases, with 11 bases between them. Per the germline V gene, CDR1 is SGHRS and CDR2 is YFSETQ. CDR3 size: 14 residues. In nucleotides, the CDR3 is TGCGCCAGCAGCCTAATGGACAGCACCGGGGAGCTGTTTTTT. Translation gives CASSLMDSTGELFF.

Many counts were recorded for this clonotype. This rearrangement joins TRBV18 to TRBJ2-3; D uncertain. The CDR3 has 12 amino acids. The V gene lost 3 bases and the J gene lost 5 bases, with 6 bases spanning the gap. Germline-derived CDR1 and CDR2 are KGHSH and LQKENI. Written as DNA, the CDR3 is TGTGCCAGCTCACCTCTACTAGATACGCAGTATTTT. It yields the protein CASSPLLDTQYF.

This clonotype was seen only a few times. This sequence joins TRBV7-3 and TRBJ2-2, with 7 nucleotides matching TRBD2. J gave up 0 bases and V 4 bases, and 2 bases lay outside the gene matches. The CDR3 has 15 amino acids. The V gene's germline CDR1 is SGHTA and CDR2 FQGTGA. CDR3 bases: TGTGCCAGCAGCTCCAGCGGGGCGAACACCGGGGAGCTGTTTTTT. Protein sequence: CASSSSGANTGELFF. The variable domain in full, completed from reference TRBV7-3 and TRBJ2-2, reads GAGVSQTPSNKVTEKGKYVELRCDPISGHTALYWYRQSLGQGPEFLIYFQGTGAADDSGLPNDRFFAVRPEGSVSTLKIQRTERGDSAVYLCASSSSGANTGELFFGEGSRLTVL.

This clonotype was counted many times. J is TRBJ2-5 and V is TRBV7-2; D may be TRBD1 or TRBD2 (5 bases each). Germline V gives CDR1 SGHTA, CDR2 FQGNSA. The germline V and J ends were trimmed by 1 base and 1 base, with 7 bases remaining between them. The length of the CDR3 is 14 residues. The CDR3 nucleotides are TGTGCCAGCAGCTTAGGGGGGACCCAAGAGACCCAGTACTTC. Its protein product is CASSLGGTQETQYF.

The chain joins TRBV6-2 or TRBV6-3 to TRBJ1-6; D is unresolved. Germline V gene data show CDR1 as MNHEY and CDR2 as SVGEGT. Trimming cost V 6 bases and J 5 bases, with 17 bases left between them. The CDR3 runs to 16 residues. This chain's CDR3 is CASRNDPGFDNSPLHF. The CDR3 DNA is TGTGCCAGCAGGAACGATCCGGGATTTGATAATTCACCCCTCCACTTT.

This clonotype showed up many times. The CDR3 loop is CASSLEGIRLLSTDTQYF. The CDR3 nucleotides read TGTGCCAGCAGCTTAGAGGGCATTAGGCTCTTGAGCACAGATACGCAGTATTTT. The J gene is TRBJ2-3, the V gene TRBV7-2; D unclear. Germline V CDR1 and CDR2: SGHTA, FQGNSA. The CDR3 runs 18 residues. Deletions cut 1 base from V and 0 bases from J, with 17 bases between.